The clone carrying this T cell receptor beta chain was detected many times. The template for TCR beta VDJ and CDR3 sequence profiling was genomic DNA. MiXCR, run by TCRdb on the reads, gives a single entry per CDR3 protein. The table lists fewer than 250,000 distinct CDR3 sequences, about 44% of them singletons. CDR3 length: 13 residues. From germline, CDR1 is MNHNY and CDR2 SVGAGI (reference sequence). V lost 8 bases to trimming and J lost 5 bases, with 14 bases between them. This sample is part of a study of CD8+CD57+ T cells in acquired aplastic anemia. As for the study in general: Sorted CD4+ and CD8+ cells yielded roughly 3.2 ug of DNA on average.

Whoever was chosen for sequencing had shown CD8+CD57+ cell expansion by flow cytometry. The sequence derives from a human donor with aplastic anemia. The V gene is TRBV6-6, the J gene TRBJ2-3; no firm D call. Input material: sorted CD4+, CD8+, or CD8+CD57+ T cells (not recorded which) from PBMCs. CDR3 residues: CASQLALIDTQYF. CDR3 nucleotide sequence: TGTGCCAGCCAGCTCGCGCTGATAGATACGCAGTATTTT.